This T cell receptor beta chain was identified in a study of OX40 agonist ivuxolimab in advanced cancers. Study-level results: Among the least clonally expanded were partial responders at 0.1-3.0 mg/kg.

This CDR3 comprises 15 residues. Trimming shortened V by 2 bases and J by 3 bases, and 11 bases separated the two germline ends. CDR1 is SGHNT and CDR2 is YYREEE in the germline V gene (reference sequence). Assay: immunoSEQ multiplex PCR; the TCRdb copy retains only in-frame clones and omits some. The sample consists of tens of thousands of clones, 80% to 95% of them appearing once. To note about this clone: Its antigen remains unidentified.

This sample comprised CD4+ or CD8+ T cells sorted from blood, obtained in a trial of the OX40 agonist ivuxolimab. The rearrangement joins TRBV5-4 to TRBJ2-2; D might be TRBD1 (6 bases). The sequence was collected from an adult with an advanced solid tumor such as melanoma, head and neck, liver or kidney cancer. This CDR3 is CASSFGQSDTGELFF. CDR3 bases: TGTGCCAGCAGCTTCGGACAGAGCGACACCGGGGAGCTGTTTTTT.